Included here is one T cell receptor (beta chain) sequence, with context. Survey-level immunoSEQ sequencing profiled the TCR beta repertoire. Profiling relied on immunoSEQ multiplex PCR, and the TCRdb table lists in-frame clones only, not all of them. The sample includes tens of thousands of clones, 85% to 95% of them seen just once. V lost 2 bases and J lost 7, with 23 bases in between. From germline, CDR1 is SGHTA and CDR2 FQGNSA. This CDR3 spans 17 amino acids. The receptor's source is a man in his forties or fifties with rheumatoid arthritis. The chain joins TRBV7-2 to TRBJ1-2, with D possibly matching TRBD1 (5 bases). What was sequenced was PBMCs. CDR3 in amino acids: CASSLLILGLRDGGYTF. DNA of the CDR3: TGTGCCAGCAGCTTACTAATTCTGGGACTCCGGGACGGTGGCTACACCTTC.